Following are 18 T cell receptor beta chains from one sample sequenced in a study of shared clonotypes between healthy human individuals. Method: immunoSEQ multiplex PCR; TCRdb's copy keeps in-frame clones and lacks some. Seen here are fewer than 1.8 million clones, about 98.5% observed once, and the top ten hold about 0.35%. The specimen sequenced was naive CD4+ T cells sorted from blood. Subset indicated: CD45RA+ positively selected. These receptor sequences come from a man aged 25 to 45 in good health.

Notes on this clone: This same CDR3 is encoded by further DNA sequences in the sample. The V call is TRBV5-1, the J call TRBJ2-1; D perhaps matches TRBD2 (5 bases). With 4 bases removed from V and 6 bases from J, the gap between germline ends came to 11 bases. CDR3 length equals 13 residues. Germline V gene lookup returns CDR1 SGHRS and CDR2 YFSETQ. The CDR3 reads CASSPRVVNEQFF. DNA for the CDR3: TGCGCCAGCAGCCCGCGGGTGGTCAATGAGCAGTTCTTC.

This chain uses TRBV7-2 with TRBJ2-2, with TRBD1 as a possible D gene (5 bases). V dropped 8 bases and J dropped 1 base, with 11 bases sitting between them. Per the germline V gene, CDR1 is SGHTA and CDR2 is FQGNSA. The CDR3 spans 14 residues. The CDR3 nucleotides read TGTGCCAGCGCCGGGCAGGGGAACACCGGGGAGCTGTTTTTT. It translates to CASAGQGNTGELFF. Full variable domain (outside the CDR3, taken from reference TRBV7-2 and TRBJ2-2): GAGVSQSPSNKVTEKGKDVELRCDPISGHTALYWYRQSLGQGLEFLIYFQGNSAPDKSGLPSDRFSAERTGGSVSTLTIQRTQQEDSAVYLCASAGQGNTGELFFGEGSRLTVL.

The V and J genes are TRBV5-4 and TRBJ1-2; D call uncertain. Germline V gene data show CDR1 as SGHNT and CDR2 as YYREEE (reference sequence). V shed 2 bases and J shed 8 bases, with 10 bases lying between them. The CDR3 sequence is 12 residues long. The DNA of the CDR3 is TGTGCCAGCAGCTTCGAAGTGACGGGCTACACCTTC. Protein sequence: CASSFEVTGYTF.

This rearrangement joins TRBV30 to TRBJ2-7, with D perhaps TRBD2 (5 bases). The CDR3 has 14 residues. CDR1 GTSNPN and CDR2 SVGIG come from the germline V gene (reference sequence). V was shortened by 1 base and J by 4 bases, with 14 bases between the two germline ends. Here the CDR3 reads CAWSDLGGRYEQYF. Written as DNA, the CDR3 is TGTGCCTGGAGTGACCTAGGAGGAAGATACGAGCAGTACTTC.

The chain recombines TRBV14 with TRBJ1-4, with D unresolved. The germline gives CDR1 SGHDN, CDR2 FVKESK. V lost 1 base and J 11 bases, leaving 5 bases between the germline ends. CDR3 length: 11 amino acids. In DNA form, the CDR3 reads TGTGCCAGCAGCCAAGGCGGTAAACTGTTTTTT. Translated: CASSQGGKLFF.

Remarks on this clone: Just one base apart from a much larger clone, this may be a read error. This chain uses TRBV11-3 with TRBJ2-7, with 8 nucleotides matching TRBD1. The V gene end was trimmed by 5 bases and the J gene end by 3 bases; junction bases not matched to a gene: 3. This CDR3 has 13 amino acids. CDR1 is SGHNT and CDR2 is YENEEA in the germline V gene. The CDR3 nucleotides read TGTGCCAGCAGCCAAACAGGGGGCTACGAGCAGTACTTC. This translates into CASSQTGGYEQYF.

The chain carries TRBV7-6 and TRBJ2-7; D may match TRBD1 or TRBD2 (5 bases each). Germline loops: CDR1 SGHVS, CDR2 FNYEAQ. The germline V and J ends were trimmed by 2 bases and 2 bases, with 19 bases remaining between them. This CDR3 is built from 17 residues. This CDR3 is CASSLSFKGRGTYEQYF. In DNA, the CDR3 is TGTGCCAGCAGCTTAAGCTTTAAGGGGCGAGGGACCTACGAGCAGTACTTC.

CDR3 sequence: CASSGGQGIREKLFF. In DNA form, the CDR3 reads TGCGCCAGCAGCGGGGGACAGGGGATTAGGGAAAAACTGTTTTTT. The genes are TRBV5-1 and TRBJ1-4; TRBD1 matches 10 bases. The CDR3 has 15 residues. Trimming took 4 bases from V and 8 from J; bases not matched to a gene: 8. CDR1 is SGHRS and CDR2 is YFSETQ in the germline V gene.

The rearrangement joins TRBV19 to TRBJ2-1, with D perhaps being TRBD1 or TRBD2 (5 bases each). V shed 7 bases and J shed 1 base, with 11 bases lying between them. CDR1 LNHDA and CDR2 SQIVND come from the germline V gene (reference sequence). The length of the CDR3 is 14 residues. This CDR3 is CASTGTGSYNEQFF. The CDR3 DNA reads TGTGCCAGTACCGGGACGGGGTCCTACAATGAGCAGTTCTTC.

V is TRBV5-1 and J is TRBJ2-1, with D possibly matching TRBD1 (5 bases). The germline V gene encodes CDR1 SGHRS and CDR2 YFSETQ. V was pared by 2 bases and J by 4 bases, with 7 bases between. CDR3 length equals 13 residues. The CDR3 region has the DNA TGCGCCAGCAGCTTCGACAGATACAATGAGCAGTTCTTC. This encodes CASSFDRYNEQFF.

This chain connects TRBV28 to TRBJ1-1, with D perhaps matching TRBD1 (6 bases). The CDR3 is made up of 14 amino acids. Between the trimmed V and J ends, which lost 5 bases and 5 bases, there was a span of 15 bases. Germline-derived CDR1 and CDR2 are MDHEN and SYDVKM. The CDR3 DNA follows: TGTGCCAGCAGTAGGCAGGGGCGATGGACTGAAGCTTTCTTT. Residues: CASSRQGRWTEAFF. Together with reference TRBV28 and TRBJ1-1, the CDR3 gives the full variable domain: DVKVTQSSRYLVKRTGEKVFLECVQDMDHENMFWYRQDPGLGLRLIYFSYDVKMKEKGDIPEGYSVSREKKERFSLILESASTNQTSMYLCASSRQGRWTEAFFGQGTRLTVV.

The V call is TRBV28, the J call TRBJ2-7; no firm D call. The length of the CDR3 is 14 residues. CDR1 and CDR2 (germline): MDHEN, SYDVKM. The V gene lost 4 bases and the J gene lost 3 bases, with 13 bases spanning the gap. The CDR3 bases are TGTGCCAGCAGTTCCTCCTCCTCAGTCTACGAGCAGTACTTC. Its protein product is CASSSSSSVYEQYF.

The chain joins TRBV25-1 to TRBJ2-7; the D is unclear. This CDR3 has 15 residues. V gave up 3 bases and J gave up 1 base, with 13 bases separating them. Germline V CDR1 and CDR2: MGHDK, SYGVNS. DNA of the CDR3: TGTGCCAGCAGTGAGACCCGACAAAGATCCTACGAGCAGTACTTC. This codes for CASSETRQRSYEQYF.

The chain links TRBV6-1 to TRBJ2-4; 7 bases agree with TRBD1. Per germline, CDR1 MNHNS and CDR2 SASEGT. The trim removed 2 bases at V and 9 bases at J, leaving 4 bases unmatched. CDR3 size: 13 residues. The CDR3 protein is CASSENRGSIQYF. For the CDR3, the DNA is TGTGCCAGCAGTGAAAACAGGGGAAGCATTCAGTACTTC.

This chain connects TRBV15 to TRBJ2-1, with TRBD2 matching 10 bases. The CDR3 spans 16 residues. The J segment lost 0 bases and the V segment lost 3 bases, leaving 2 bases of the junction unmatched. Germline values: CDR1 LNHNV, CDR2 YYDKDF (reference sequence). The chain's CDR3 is CATSSSGRSSYNEQFF. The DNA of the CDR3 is TGTGCCACCAGCAGTAGCGGGAGGAGCTCCTACAATGAGCAGTTCTTC.

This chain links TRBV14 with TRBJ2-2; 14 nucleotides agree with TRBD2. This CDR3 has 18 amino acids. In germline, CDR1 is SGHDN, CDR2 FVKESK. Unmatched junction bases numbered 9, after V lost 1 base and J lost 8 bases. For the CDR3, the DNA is TGTGCCAGCAGCCAAGTCTTCGGGACTAGCGGGGGCGAGGGGGAGCTGTTTTTT. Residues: CASSQVFGTSGGEGELFF. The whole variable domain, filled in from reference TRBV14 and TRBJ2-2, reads EAGVTQFPSHSVIEKGQTVTLRCDPISGHDNLYWYRRVMGKEIKFLLHFVKESKQDESGMPNNRFLAERTGGTYSTLKVQPAELEDSGVYFCASSQVFGTSGGEGELFFGEGSRLTVL.

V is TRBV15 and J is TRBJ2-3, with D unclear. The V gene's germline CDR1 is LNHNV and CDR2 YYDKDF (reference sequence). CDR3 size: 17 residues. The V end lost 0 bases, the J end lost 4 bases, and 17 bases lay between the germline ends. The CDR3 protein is CATSRELEVLSPDTQYF. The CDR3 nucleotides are TGTGCCACCAGCAGAGAATTAGAGGTGCTGTCCCCAGATACGCAGTATTTT.

CDR3 sequence reads: CASGLVLGRGTYSNYGYTF. CDR3 in DNA: TGTGCTAGTGGTTTGGTTTTGGGTCGTGGGACATACTCTAACTATGGCTACACCTTC. The gene calls are TRBV12-5 and TRBJ1-2; D is perhaps TRBD1 (6 bases). The CDR3 consists of 19 residues. V lost 0 bases and J lost 0, with 20 bases in between. Germline V lookup: CDR1 LGHNT, CDR2 FRNRAP.